This T cell receptor (beta chain) was sequenced in a study of CD8+CD57+ T cells in acquired aplastic anemia. For the study at large: DNA recovered from sorted CD4+ and CD8+ cells had a mean of about 3 ug. Among healthy donors, CD4+ cells averaged roughly 9.9 million reads. General observations from the study: Patients and controls shared twenty-nine CD8+ CDR3 sequences. Significant differences in CD8+ Simpson's diversity were not observed between patients and controls.

Using genomic DNA as the template, TCR beta VDJ and CDR3 profiling was carried out. From the reads, TCRdb called clonotypes with MiXCR, one entry per CDR3 protein. There are some 150,000 distinct CDR3 sequences in the sample; roughly 40% occur only once, and over 6.5% lies in the top ten. With regard to this clonotype: What it binds is unknown.

V lost 3 bases and J lost 1; bases outside the gene matches: 0. The CDR3 is 14 amino acids. Germline loops: CDR1 SGHNT, CDR2 YYREEE (reference sequence). What was sequenced was sorted CD4+, CD8+, or CD8+CD57+ T cells (not recorded which) from PBMCs. The sequence derives from a human donor in good health, serving as a control. The chain links TRBV5-4 to TRBJ1-3; 8 nucleotides line up with TRBD1. Written as DNA, the CDR3 is TGTGCCAGCAGCTACAGGGGGTCTGGAAACACCATATATTTT. Translation: CASSYRGSGNTIYF.